This record covers a single TCR beta chain. As yet, its antigen is unknown. The data were obtained in a study of T cell responses to AZD1222 COVID-19 vaccine. Overall study findings and caveats: AZD1222 recipients seropositive at baseline numbered only 5 to 7.

In germline, CDR1 is SGHTA, CDR2 FQGTGA. V dropped 3 bases and J dropped 6; count of bases not matched to a gene: 3. The CDR3 has 14 amino acids. Profiled with immunoSEQ multiplex PCR; TCRdb holds only in-frame clones, not every one. In the table there are around 120,000 clones, 70% to 90% of which are singletons. This sample comprised peripheral blood, obtained on day 0 of MenACWY control vaccination. The chain is built from TRBV7-3 and TRBJ2-2; TRBD1 matches at 8 bases. This clonotype originated in an adult in good health. For the CDR3, the DNA is TGTGCCAGCAGCTTCGGACAGGGTCCCGGGGAGCTGTTTTTT. It codes for CASSFGQGPGELFF. Looking up the rest from reference TRBV7-3 and TRBJ2-2 gives the full variable domain: GAGVSQTPSNKVTEKGKYVELRCDPISGHTALYWYRQSLGQGPEFLIYFQGTGAADDSGLPNDRFFAVRPEGSVSTLKIQRTERGDSAVYLCASSFGQGPGELFFGEGSRLTVL.